This T cell receptor (beta chain) was retrieved from a study of PD-L1 blockade in urothelial cancer. Study-wide background: Twenty-five of 29 patients were males with bladder-origin urothelial cancer. Before enrollment, 0 to 3 chemotherapy regimens had been given to patients.

Whole-study findings and limits: Enhanced expansion of tumor-associated blood clones at 3 weeks characterized durable-benefit patients.

Sequenced by immunoSEQ multiplex PCR; TCRdb stores in-frame clones only, minus some. The table includes over 75,000 clones, more than 75% detected once. From germline, CDR1 is SGHNT and CDR2 YENEEA. The CDR3 contains 13 residues. The V end was cut by 3 bases, the J end by 3 bases, with 8 bases between. In the case of this clone: Its target is not known.

Time point specified: pretreatment peripheral blood. Urothelial carcinoma, locally advanced or metastatic, affected the patients. Sequenced material: PBMCs, taken around atezolizumab (anti-PD-L1) treatment. This receptor was obtained from a man in his fifties or sixties with urothelial cancer. This chain uses TRBV11-3 with TRBJ1-2; D is unresolved. The CDR3: CASSFNRDYGYTF. CDR3 DNA sequence: TGTGCCAGCAGCTTCAACCGGGACTATGGCTACACCTTC.